This TCR beta chain is from a study of type 1 and type 2 diabetes patients. Amplification started from genomic DNA. A primer set of 30 forward and 13 reverse primers amplified the CDR3. TCRdb used MiXCR to reprocess the multiplex PCR reads, holding one entry per CDR3 protein. Among around 300,000 distinct CDR3 sequences, around 47% were seen once, and the ten largest hold approximately 15%. The germline CDR1 and CDR2 sequences are LGHNA and YNFKEQ. The CDR3 has 15 amino acids. The junction had 5 bases not matched to a gene; V was cut back by 3 bases and J by 2 bases. The chain employs TRBV4-2 and TRBJ1-2, with 8 bases lining up with TRBD1. Sample: peripheral blood mononuclear cells (PBMCs). This TCR derives from a man aged 18 to 30 with type 2 diabetes. CDR3 sequence reads: CASSQPGQENYGYTF. CDR3 sequence (DNA): TGTGCCAGCAGCCAGCCGGGACAGGAGAACTATGGCTACACCTTC.